This T cell receptor beta chain was profiled in a study of T-cell reconstitution after alpha-beta-depleted transplantation in children. Construction of the TCRbeta library involved unique molecular identifiers. In TCRdb, the PCR reads were re-called with MiXCR into one record per CDR3 protein. Of about 580,000 distinct CDR3 sequences in the sample, more than 20% were seen once. V was pared by 2 bases and J by 7 bases, with 4 bases between. Germline assignment: CDR1 SGHRS and CDR2 YFSETQ. The CDR3 loop spans 11 amino acids. The rearrangement uses TRBV5-1 and TRBJ2-4; D ambiguous. The sequence was collected from a boy under three years old who had a stem cell transplant for acute myeloid leukemia, so the T cells may come from the graft donor. Here the sequenced sample was PBMCs, mostly from graft donor cells, taken 360 days after TCRalphabeta/CD19-depleted stem cell transplant. Here the CDR3 DNA reads TGCGCCAGCAGCTTCGATAACATTCAGTACTTC. Translating it yields CASSFDNIQYF.